This TCR beta chain came from a study of CD8 T cells in ankylosing spondylitis. Notes on this clonotype: Antigen specificity is unknown.

Points from the study as a whole: Blood from ankylosing spondylitis patients appeared to carry a characteristic roughly 8-variant TCR beta motif. Clones linked to disease, bearing a CD8+ phenotype, were relatively rare in peripheral blood. Previous work reported some of these motif variants in the synovial fluid and blood of reactive arthritis.

TCR beta libraries were made by quantitative 5'-RACE with molecular barcodes. One entry per CDR3 protein results from TCRdb running MiXCR on the 5' RACE reads. The sample lists about 310,000 distinct CDR3 sequences, about a fifth occurring once. Trimming took off 1 base at V and 12 bases at J, with 15 bases between the two ends. The CDR3 runs 13 residues. Germline V gene data show CDR1 as LNHNV and CDR2 as YYDKDF (reference sequence). The receptor was isolated from a female donor with ankylosing spondylitis or in good health (not recorded which). The sequenced sample consisted of blood, either unsorted or a sorted T cell fraction (not recorded which). V usage is TRBV15 and J usage is TRBJ1-2, with D tentatively TRBD1 (6 bases). The CDR3 sequence is CATSRVRGGENTF. In nucleotides, the CDR3 is TGTGCCACCAGCAGAGTCAGGGGAGGCGAGAACACCTTC.